The clone carrying this T cell receptor (beta chain) occurred a few times. The antigen is not known. This entry is derived from a study of T cell responses to AZD1222 COVID-19 vaccine. Study-wide results and caveats: It should be noted that donors were predominantly white British and more often female, and clonal diversity was possibly underestimated. Spike as a whole was targeted by vaccine-associated CD4 TCRs, dominant at 160-218 and 743-854. It was only a handful of AZD1222 recipients who were seropositive at baseline.

The study pooled second doses at about 4 or about 12 weeks. Libraries were prepared by immunoSEQ multiplex PCR; TCRdb keeps only in-frame clonotypes and omits some of them. Of some 160,000 clones in the sample, roughly nine tenths were seen once. CDR1 is LNHDA, CDR2 SQIVND, per germline (reference sequence). This CDR3 spans 15 amino acids. The V end lost 5 bases, the J end lost 0 bases, and 8 bases lay between the germline ends. The chain combines TRBV19 with TRBJ1-6, with D unclear. The source of this sequence is an adult who received the AZD1222 COVID-19 vaccine. The input for sequencing was peripheral blood, taken 28 days after the second AZD1222 dose. CDR3 DNA sequence: TGTGCCAGTAGTCTCTATAGCTCCTATAATTCACCCCTCCACTTT. Its protein product is CASSLYSSYNSPLHF. Looking up the rest from reference TRBV19 and TRBJ1-6 gives the full variable domain: DGGITQSPKYLFRKEGQNVTLSCEQNLNHDAMYWYRQDPGQGLRLIYYSQIVNDFQKGDIAEGYSVSREKKESFPLTVTSAQKNPTAFYLCASSLYSSYNSPLHFGNGTRLTVT.